The 14 T cell receptor beta chains in this list originate from one sample, sequenced in a study of T cell responses to AZD1222 COVID-19 vaccine. TCRdb's copy holds only in-frame clones and misses some; the assay was immunoSEQ multiplex PCR. The table includes fewer than 200,000 clones, around 92% detected once. The sequencing used peripheral blood, collected on day 0 of MenACWY control vaccination. These receptors all stem from an adult in good health.

The chain links TRBV27 to TRBJ1-1; D unresolved. This CDR3 contains 14 residues. Germline values: CDR1 MNHEY, CDR2 SMNVEV (reference sequence). The V end lost 5 bases, the J end lost 4 bases, and 14 bases lay between the germline ends. DNA for the CDR3: TGTGCCAGCAGTCGCGACGTCCGGGGCACTGAAGCTTTCTTT. Its protein product is CASSRDVRGTEAFF.

The V and J genes are TRBV6-5 and TRBJ2-7; maybe TRBD2 (6 bases). V dropped 8 bases and J dropped 0 bases, with 14 bases sitting between them. The CDR3 contains 14 residues. Germline CDR1 MNHEY, CDR2 SVGAGI. CDR3 loop: CASRLGLHSYEQYF. The CDR3, as DNA: TGTGCCAGCCGCCTGGGACTCCACTCCTACGAGCAGTACTTC.

V usage is TRBV5-1 and J usage is TRBJ2-1; TRBD2 aligns across 12 bases. Trimming cost V 0 bases and J 1 base; bases outside gene matches: 8. The CDR3 spans 19 residues. Germline V gives CDR1 SGHRS, CDR2 YFSETQ. The CDR3 protein is CASSLASTSGRISYNEQFF. In DNA form, the CDR3 reads TGCGCCAGCAGCTTGGCCAGTACTAGCGGGAGGATATCCTACAATGAGCAGTTCTTC.

The CDR3 region is CASSLNQAPEGGELFF. CDR3 nucleotide sequence: TGTGCCAGCAGCTTAAATCAAGCACCAGAGGGCGGGGAGCTGTTTTTT. The V and J genes are TRBV7-3 and TRBJ2-2; D perhaps matches TRBD2 (5 bases). CDR3 length: 16 amino acids. Germline loops: CDR1 SGHTA, CDR2 FQGTGA. The V end lost 1 base, the J end lost 7 bases, and 16 bases lay between the germline ends.

The rearrangement links TRBV3-1 (or the pseudogene TRBV3-2) to TRBJ1-1, with 11 positions matching TRBD1. This CDR3 is built from 16 residues. V shed 3 bases, J shed 4 bases, and the junction held 7 bases outside the gene matches. CDR1 LGHDT and CDR2 YNNKEL come from the germline V gene (reference sequence). The CDR3 DNA reads TGTGCCAGCAGCCATGGGGACAGGGGGACGGGCACTGAAGCTTTCTTT. It codes for CASSHGDRGTGTEAFF.

The gene calls are TRBV28 and TRBJ2-6; 8 bases line up with TRBD1. This CDR3 region has 16 residues. Germline V gives CDR1 MDHEN, CDR2 SYDVKM. Losses at the gene ends were 5 bases for V and 2 bases for J; bases not matched to a gene: 5. The CDR3 nucleotides read TGTGCCAGCAGTGACCGGACAGGGACTGGGGCCAACGTCCTGACTTTC. It yields the protein CASSDRTGTGANVLTF.

The chain carries TRBV11-3 and TRBJ1-1, with TRBD1 identical over 8 bases. After removal of 5 bases from V and 4 bases from J, the junction contained 9 bases not matched to a gene. Germline V CDR1 and CDR2: SGHNT, YENEEA. This CDR3 has 15 residues. CDR3 sequence (DNA): TGTGCCAGCAGCCGAAGTACAGGGGGTCGCACTGAAGCTTTCTTT. This sequence encodes CASSRSTGGRTEAFF.

The chain carries TRBV5-1 and TRBJ2-7; 12 positions agree with TRBD2. Germline CDR1 SGHRS, CDR2 YFSETQ. Losses at the gene ends were 0 bases for V and 6 bases for J; bases not matched to a gene: 4. The CDR3 runs 15 residues. The DNA for the CDR3 is TGCGCCAGCAGCTTGGGACTAGCGGGAGTGGTCGAGCAGTACTTC. Its protein is CASSLGLAGVVEQYF.

The chain employs TRBV28 and TRBJ1-4; D is uncertain. The CDR3 totals 11 residues. Germline V gene sequence: CDR1 MDHEN, CDR2 SYDVKM. With 8 bases removed from V and 8 bases from J, the gap between germline ends came to 9 bases. As DNA, the CDR3 is TGTGCCAGCTGGCGGCGAGAAAAACTGTTTTTT. Translating gives CASWRREKLFF.

The chain has TRBV5-4 and TRBJ1-2; TRBD1 matches at 8 bases. The germline V gene encodes CDR1 SGHNT and CDR2 YYREEE (reference sequence). This CDR3 has 13 amino acids. V gave up 0 bases and J gave up 10 bases; unmatched junction bases: 5. CDR3 nucleotides: TGTGCCAGCAGCTTGGCAGGGGGCTCGTACTACACCTTC. This translates into CASSLAGGSYYTF. The variable domain in full, completed from reference TRBV5-4 and TRBJ1-2, reads ETGVTQSPTHLIKTRGQQVTLRCSSQSGHNTVSWYQQALGQGPQFIFQYYREEENGRGNFPPRFSGLQFPNYSSELNVNALELDDSALYLCASSLAGGSYYTFGSGTRLTVV.

The rearrangement joins TRBV7-8 to TRBJ1-3; no definite D call. Germline V gene sequence: CDR1 SGHVS, CDR2 FQNEAQ. Trimming removed 1 base at V and 5 bases at J, with 9 bases between. The CDR3 consists of 14 residues. CDR3 sequence reads: CASSLVGMRNTIYF. Here the CDR3 DNA reads TGTGCCAGCAGCTTAGTAGGCATGAGAAACACCATATATTTT.

The V and J genes are TRBV19 and TRBJ1-5; TRBD1 agrees at 12 bases. Germline loops: CDR1 LNHDA, CDR2 SQIVND (reference sequence). The CDR3 contains 17 residues. The ends lost 8 bases at V and 7 bases at J; junction bases unmatched: 15. The CDR3, as DNA: TGTGCCAGTCTCGTGGGTCGGGACAGGGGGCTTAACCAGCCCCAGCATTTT. Encoded protein: CASLVGRDRGLNQPQHF.

V usage is TRBV19 and J usage is TRBJ1-2; TRBD1 matches 7 bases. With V trimmed by 7 bases and J by 8 bases, 10 bases remained unmatched. This CDR3 region has 13 residues. Germline lookup yields CDR1 LNHDA and CDR2 SQIVND (reference sequence). The CDR3 is CASTVRGTAGYTF. In DNA, the CDR3 is TGTGCCAGTACAGTCCGCGGGACAGCCGGCTACACCTTC.

The chain carries TRBV6-2 or TRBV6-3 and TRBJ1-5, with TRBD1 matching 8 bases. The CDR3 has 14 amino acids. With V trimmed by 5 bases and J by 4 bases, 4 bases remained unmatched. Germline-derived CDR1 and CDR2 are MNHEY and SVGEGT. The DNA of the CDR3 is TGTGCCAGCAGTCAGACAGGGGAGAATCAGCCCCAGCATTTT. Its protein product is CASSQTGENQPQHF.